One TCR beta chain is described in this entry. TCRdb's copy holds only in-frame clones and misses some; the assay was immunoSEQ multiplex PCR. The sample has 90,000 to 150,000 clones, approximately 91% seen once. The sample originates from a study of T cell responses to AZD1222 COVID-19 vaccine. Material: peripheral blood, obtained on day 0 of AZD1222 vaccination. The sequence was collected from an adult in good health.

Here the CDR3 reads CASSLGPGGVTDTQYF. The CDR3 DNA is TGTGCCAGCAGCTTAGGTCCGGGGGGGGTCACAGATACGCAGTATTTT. V and J are TRBV7-2 and TRBJ2-3; 8 bases fit TRBD2. The ends lost 1 base at V and 2 bases at J; junction bases unmatched: 5. This CDR3 comprises 16 residues. In germline, CDR1 is SGHTA, CDR2 FQGNSA. The variable domain in full, completed from reference TRBV7-2 and TRBJ2-3, reads GAGVSQSPSNKVTEKGKDVELRCDPISGHTALYWYRQSLGQGLEFLIYFQGNSAPDKSGLPSDRFSAERTGGSVSTLTIQRTQQEDSAVYLCASSLGPGGVTDTQYFGPGTRLTVL.